The 21 T cell receptor beta chains in this list originate from one sample, sequenced in a study of early T cells in non-severe SARS-CoV-2 infection. TCRdb reprocessed the 5' RACE reads with MiXCR, giving one entry per CDR3 protein. The sample lists approximately 80,000 distinct CDR3 sequences, around 11% seen once, with about 12% in the top ten. The sample consisted of whole blood, taken at baseline. These receptors were obtained from an adult who was a healthcare worker with PCR-confirmed SARS-CoV-2 infection or an uninfected control (not recorded which).

This clonotype has only a few counts. The chain employs TRBV10-3 and TRBJ2-7; 9 nucleotides line up with TRBD2. The germline V gene encodes CDR1 ENHRY and CDR2 SYGVKD. The CDR3 loop spans 16 amino acids. V lost 8 bases, J lost 3 bases, and 14 bases stayed unmatched. The CDR3 here is CAIGPASGETNYEQYF. The CDR3 DNA reads TGTGCCATCGGGCCCGCTAGCGGGGAAACTAACTACGAGCAGTACTTC.

The chain joins TRBV5-4 to TRBJ2-2; D perhaps matches TRBD2 (5 bases). Per germline, CDR1 SGHNT and CDR2 YYREEE (reference sequence). The CDR3 spans 14 residues. V gave up 4 bases and J gave up 4 bases, with 11 bases separating them. The CDR3 bases are TGTGCCAGCAGCCCCCAGGAGGTCACCGGGGAGCTGTTTTTT. Residues: CASSPQEVTGELFF.

This chain connects TRBV11-3 to TRBJ1-3, with a possible D match to TRBD1 (6 bases). CDR1 is SGHNT and CDR2 is YENEEA in the germline V gene. The CDR3 extends over 14 amino acids. V lost 5 bases, J lost 0 bases, and 8 bases lay in between. CDR3 in DNA: TGTGCCAGCAGCCCAGGGGACTCTGGAAACACCATATATTTT. Its protein is CASSPGDSGNTIYF.

This clonotype was seen more than once but under ten times. The V gene is TRBV5-1, the J gene TRBJ2-1; D may correspond to TRBD1 or TRBD2 (5 bases each). CDR1 and CDR2 (germline): SGHRS, YFSETQ. V was cut by 0 bases and J by 6 bases, with 10 bases left in between. The CDR3 is made up of 14 amino acids. This chain's CDR3 is CASSLGGVINEQFF. The CDR3, as DNA: TGCGCCAGCAGCTTGGGAGGGGTAATCAATGAGCAGTTCTTC.

V and J are TRBV14 and TRBJ1-1, with 9 bases lining up with TRBD1. V trimming: 3 bases; J trimming: 4 bases; junction bases outside the gene matches: 3. The germline gives CDR1 SGHDN, CDR2 FVKESK. This CDR3 contains 14 residues. The chain's CDR3 is CASSQRDRATEAFF. The CDR3 DNA reads as TGTGCCAGCAGCCAGCGGGACAGGGCCACTGAAGCTTTCTTT. The full variable domain, its missing parts supplied by reference TRBV14 and TRBJ1-1, is EAGVTQFPSHSVIEKGQTVTLRCDPISGHDNLYWYRRVMGKEIKFLLHFVKESKQDESGMPNNRFLAERTGGTYSTLKVQPAELEDSGVYFCASSQRDRATEAFFGQGTRLTVV.

This clonotype was seen a single time. V is TRBV6-9 and J is TRBJ2-3; D not resolved. The CDR3 is 13 amino acids. Germline values: CDR1 MNHGY, CDR2 SVAAGI. Trimming took 2 bases from V and 9 from J, leaving 12 bases between them. The CDR3: CASSYRSPRTQYF. CDR3 bases: TGTGCCAGCAGTTATAGGTCCCCCCGAACGCAGTATTTT.

The chain joins TRBV6-1 to TRBJ2-4; D gene uncertain. The CDR3 length is 15 residues. Trimming pared 2 bases from V and 0 bases from J, leaving 8 bases between. CDR1 MNHNS and CDR2 SASEGT come from the germline V gene. CDR3 amino acids: CASSERSLAKNIQYF. The CDR3 DNA follows: TGTGCCAGCAGTGAACGTTCTCTAGCCAAAAACATTCAGTACTTC.

This clonotype has a count of ten or more. The chain combines TRBV5-5 with TRBJ1-1, with unresolved D. From germline, CDR1 is SGHKS and CDR2 YYEKEE (reference sequence). Trimming pared 5 bases from V and 4 bases from J, leaving 12 bases between. There are 13 residues in the CDR3. CDR3 coding DNA: TGTGCCAGCAGATATTTCGAGGGCACTGAAGCTTTCTTT. Protein sequence: CASRYFEGTEAFF.

This clonotype is judged medium-sized. The chain couples TRBV6-1 to TRBJ1-5; TRBD1 is a possible D gene (5 bases). V was shortened by 0 bases and J by 4 bases, with 7 bases between the two germline ends. Germline V gene data show CDR1 as MNHNS and CDR2 as SASEGT. The CDR3 runs 14 residues. The CDR3: CASSEAGGNQPQHF. The CDR3, as DNA: TGTGCCAGCAGTGAAGCGGGGGGAAATCAGCCCCAGCATTTT.

This clonotype was counted ten times or more. The V gene is TRBV20-1, the J gene TRBJ2-5; no firm D call. Trimming took 6 bases from V and 1 from J, leaving 12 bases between them. The CDR3 totals 13 residues. From germline, CDR1 is DFQATT and CDR2 SNEGSKA (reference sequence). The CDR3 here is CSAVLTRQETQYF. DNA of the CDR3: TGCAGTGCCGTCCTAACCCGCCAAGAGACCCAGTACTTC.

The chain is built from TRBV7-2 and TRBJ2-1; weak D call: TRBD2 (5 bases). The germline CDR1 and CDR2 sequences are SGHTA and FQGNSA. The CDR3 sequence is 20 residues long. V dropped 4 bases and J dropped 0 bases, with 25 bases sitting between them. CDR3 sequence: CASSSTPLENTPSSYNEQFF. The DNA for the CDR3 is TGTGCCAGCAGCTCCACGCCACTAGAAAATACTCCAAGCTCCTACAATGAGCAGTTCTTC.

This clonotype was seen a few times. The chain's CDR3 is CASSRNRAYTGELFF. The CDR3 coding sequence is TGTGCCAGCAGCCGCAACAGGGCGTACACCGGGGAGCTGTTTTTT. The chain uses TRBV11-2 and TRBJ2-2; D is possibly TRBD1 (6 bases). Germline V CDR1 and CDR2: SGHAT, FQNNGV. There are 15 residues in the CDR3. Trimming stripped 5 bases from V and 3 bases from J, with 13 bases between.

In its sample, this clonotype was seen a few times. The CDR3 coding sequence is TGCAGTGCTAGCGCCCCCGGTCAGGGACCAGATACGCAGTATTTT. Translated, it gives CSASAPGQGPDTQYF. The genes are TRBV20-1 and TRBJ2-3; the D call may be TRBD1 or TRBD2 (5 bases each). The CDR3 has 15 residues. Germline V gene sequence: CDR1 DFQATT, CDR2 SNEGSKA (reference sequence). The V end lost 3 bases, the J end lost 4 bases, and 17 bases lay between the germline ends.

This clonotype was counted at least ten times. V is TRBV28 and J is TRBJ2-5; 7 nucleotides align to TRBD1. Germline assignment: CDR1 MDHEN and CDR2 SYDVKM. The CDR3 runs 14 residues. V trimming: 7 bases; J trimming: 4 bases; junction bases outside the gene matches: 9. The CDR3 is CASTYSGQRETQYF. The CDR3 DNA is TGTGCCAGCACCTACTCGGGACAGCGAGAGACCCAGTACTTC.

The J gene is TRBJ1-2, the V gene TRBV7-9; maybe TRBD1 (5 bases). The CDR3 consists of 12 residues. V lost 4 bases to trimming and J lost 4 bases, with 7 bases between them. CDR1 is SEHNR, CDR2 FQNEAQ, per germline (reference sequence). The CDR3 nucleotides read TGTGCCAGCAGCTGGGACGGCTATGGCTACACCTTC. It codes for CASSWDGYGYTF.

This clonotype has a count of ten or more. V and J are TRBV18 and TRBJ2-1; D perhaps matches TRBD2 (5 bases). Looked up from germline, CDR1 is KGHSH and CDR2 is LQKENI. The CDR3 is 17 amino acids. Deletions cut 3 bases from V and 0 bases from J, with 15 bases between. DNA for the CDR3: TGTGCCAGCTCACCCCGACTAACCGCTAGCTCCTACAATGAGCAGTTCTTC. Translation: CASSPRLTASSYNEQFF.

The sample holds a few counts of this clonotype. This rearrangement joins TRBV2 to TRBJ1-5, with a tentative D call TRBD1 (5 bases). Germline V gives CDR1 SNHLY, CDR2 FYNNEI. CDR3 length equals 14 residues. V was cut by 0 bases and J by 9 bases, with 12 bases left in between. CDR3 DNA sequence: TGTGCCAGCAGTGAAGCGGCCCTTGGGGGGCCCCAGCATTTT. Translating it yields CASSEAALGGPQHF.

This clonotype appeared many times. This chain joins TRBV19 and TRBJ2-2; D is perhaps TRBD1 (6 bases). The CDR3 runs to 15 residues. The germline CDR1 and CDR2 sequences are LNHDA and SQIVND (reference sequence). The V and J ends lost 8 bases and 4 bases respectively, with 17 bases between them. Written as DNA, the CDR3 is TGTGCCAGTGTCCGGGCAGGGGCGACCACCGGGGAGCTGTTTTTT. It codes for CASVRAGATTGELFF.

This rearrangement joins TRBV2 to TRBJ2-5; 9 positions match TRBD2. This CDR3 contains 14 residues. Germline lookup yields CDR1 SNHLY and CDR2 FYNNEI. Unmatched junction bases numbered 8, after V lost 10 bases and J lost 2 bases. The CDR3 reads CATQRLADQETQYF. In DNA, the CDR3 is TGTGCCACCCAACGACTAGCGGATCAAGAGACCCAGTACTTC.

V is TRBV2 and J is TRBJ1-2; tentatively, D is TRBD1 (6 bases). This CDR3 has 13 amino acids. The germline gives CDR1 SNHLY, CDR2 FYNNEI. V gave up 6 bases and J gave up 3 bases, with 11 bases separating them. The CDR3 DNA is TGTGCCAGCAGAGCCGGGACACACTATGGCTACACCTTC. Translating it yields CASRAGTHYGYTF.

This clonotype came up a few times. V is TRBV20-1 and J is TRBJ1-2; D perhaps matches TRBD1 (6 bases). The V gene's germline CDR1 is DFQATT and CDR2 SNEGSKA (reference sequence). The V end was cut by 6 bases, the J end by 8 bases, with 13 bases between. The CDR3 spans 11 residues. The CDR3 region is CSATPGAGYTF. In DNA, the CDR3 is TGCAGTGCCACTCCAGGGGCCGGCTACACCTTC.